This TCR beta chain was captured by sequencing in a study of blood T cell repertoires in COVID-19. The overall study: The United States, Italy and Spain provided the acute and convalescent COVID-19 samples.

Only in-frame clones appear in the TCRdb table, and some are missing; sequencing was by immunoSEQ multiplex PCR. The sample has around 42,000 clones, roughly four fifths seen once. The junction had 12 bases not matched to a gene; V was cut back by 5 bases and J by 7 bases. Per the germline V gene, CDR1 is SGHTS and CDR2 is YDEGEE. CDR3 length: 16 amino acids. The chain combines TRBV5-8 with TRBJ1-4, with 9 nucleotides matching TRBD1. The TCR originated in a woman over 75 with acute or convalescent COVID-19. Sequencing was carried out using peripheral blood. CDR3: CASSSLPGQGVEKLFF. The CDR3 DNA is TGTGCCAGCAGTTCCCTCCCGGGACAGGGTGTTGAAAAACTGTTTTTT. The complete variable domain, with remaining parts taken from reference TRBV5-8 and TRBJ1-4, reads EAGVTQSPTHLIKTRGQQATLRCSPISGHTSVYWYQQALGLGLQFLLWYDEGEERNRGNFPPRFSGRQFPNYSSELNVNALELEDSALYLCASSSLPGQGVEKLFFGSGTQLSVL.